What follows are 28 T cell receptor beta chains derived from one specimen sequenced in a study of blood T cell repertoires in COVID-19. The protocol was immunoSEQ multiplex PCR, while the TCRdb copy is restricted to in-frame clones and leaves out a portion. Here the sample spans 55,000 to 60,000 clones, about four fifths being singletons. The sequenced material came from peripheral blood. The receptors here all came from a man between 70 and 80 years old with active COVID-19.

This clone was found once. This sequence joins TRBV6-5 and TRBJ1-6; a weak D match, TRBD1 (6 bases). The V end lost 6 bases, the J end lost 15 bases, and 18 bases lay between the germline ends. The CDR3 spans 13 residues. Germline V gene data show CDR1 as MNHEY and CDR2 as SVGAGI. The CDR3: CASSPSYGQLLHF. The CDR3 nucleotides read TGTGCCAGCAGCCCATCCTACGGACAGCTCCTCCACTTT.

The rearrangement links TRBV28 to TRBJ1-6; D not certain. The CDR3 totals 14 residues. Germline V gene lookup returns CDR1 MDHEN and CDR2 SYDVKM. V shed 5 bases and J shed 5 bases, with 10 bases lying between them. CDR3 bases: TGTGCCAGCAGTCGGAGGAGGGATAATTCACCCCTCCACTTT. This sequence encodes CASSRRRDNSPLHF. The complete variable domain, with remaining parts taken from reference TRBV28 and TRBJ1-6, reads DVKVTQSSRYLVKRTGEKVFLECVQDMDHENMFWYRQDPGLGLRLIYFSYDVKMKEKGDIPEGYSVSREKKERFSLILESASTNQTSMYLCASSRRRDNSPLHFGNGTRLTVT.

V is TRBV29-1 and J is TRBJ2-7, with 16 bases lining up with TRBD2. The ends lost 6 bases at V and 0 bases at J; junction bases unmatched: 5. The CDR3 totals 16 residues. CDR1 SQVTM and CDR2 ANQGSEA come from the germline V gene. The CDR3 sequence is CSVAGTSGRASYEQYF. The CDR3, as DNA: TGCAGCGTCGCCGGGACTAGCGGGAGGGCCTCCTACGAGCAGTACTTC.

This clone turned up a few times. The V gene is TRBV19, the J gene TRBJ1-2; TRBD1 aligns across 10 bases. V was clipped by 5 bases and J by 8 bases; unmatched bases: 11. The CDR3 covers 15 residues. Germline V gene lookup returns CDR1 LNHDA and CDR2 SQIVND (reference sequence). Here the CDR3 reads CASSFNRQGATGYTF. The CDR3 DNA reads as TGTGCCAGTAGTTTCAACCGACAGGGGGCGACAGGCTACACCTTC.

The chain links TRBV20-1 to TRBJ1-5; D gene uncertain. The germline V gene encodes CDR1 DFQATT and CDR2 SNEGSKA (reference sequence). CDR3 length: 14 residues. The V end lost 3 bases, the J end lost 1 base, and 10 bases lay between the germline ends. In DNA, the CDR3 is TGCAGTGCTAGTACTGCGGGGAGCAATCAGCCCCAGCATTTT. Residues: CSASTAGSNQPQHF.

The chain uses TRBV5-1 and TRBJ2-1; TRBD2 aligns across 7 bases. CDR1 and CDR2 (germline): SGHRS, YFSETQ. The V gene end was trimmed by 4 bases and the J gene end by 6 bases; junction bases not matched to a gene: 1. The length of the CDR3 is 12 residues. The CDR3 DNA is TGCGCCAGCAGCGGGAGGGCCAATGAGCAGTTCTTC. This codes for CASSGRANEQFF.

The genes are TRBV18 and TRBJ1-1; 8 bases match TRBD1. J gave up 7 bases and V 3 bases, and 1 base lay outside the gene matches. The CDR3 is 12 amino acids. The germline CDR1 and CDR2 sequences are KGHSH and LQKENI. The CDR3 DNA reads TGTGCCAGCTCACCCGACAGGGGTGAAGCTTTCTTT. Protein sequence: CASSPDRGEAFF.

The chain employs TRBV5-1 and TRBJ2-3; TRBD2 agrees at 9 bases. The CDR3 runs 16 residues. The junction had 6 bases not matched to a gene; V was cut back by 0 bases and J by 4 bases. Germline loops: CDR1 SGHRS, CDR2 YFSETQ. CDR3 in amino acids: CASSLAAGTSPDTQYF. CDR3 bases: TGCGCCAGCAGCTTGGCCGCCGGGACTAGCCCAGATACGCAGTATTTT.

The rearrangement links TRBV4-1 to TRBJ1-2; D is unclear. V was clipped by 2 bases and J by 4 bases, with 8 bases between them. The CDR3 runs to 13 residues. The germline V gene has CDR1 MGHRA and CDR2 YSYEKL. CDR3 sequence reads: CASSQIAGYGYTF. The CDR3 bases are TGCGCCAGCAGCCAAATAGCCGGCTATGGCTACACCTTC.

This sequence joins TRBV5-5 and TRBJ2-7, with 10 nucleotides matching TRBD2. V trimming: 0 bases; J trimming: 2 bases; junction bases outside the gene matches: 8. Germline V lookup: CDR1 SGHKS, CDR2 YYEKEE (reference sequence). The CDR3 runs to 17 residues. The CDR3 DNA reads as TGTGCCAGCAGCTTGGGAAGCCTAGCGGGAGATCCCTACGAGCAGTACTTC. This gives the protein CASSLGSLAGDPYEQYF.

The chain uses TRBV28 and TRBJ2-7; a possible D gene is TRBD1 (5 bases). Trimming took off 1 base at V and 3 bases at J, with 7 bases between the two ends. The CDR3 sequence is 13 residues long. CDR1 and CDR2 (germline): MDHEN, SYDVKM. In nucleotides, the CDR3 is TGTGCCAGCAGTTTATCTCAGGGCTACGAGCAGTACTTC. Amino acid sequence: CASSLSQGYEQYF.

In this sample, this clone is medium-sized. The genes are TRBV2 and TRBJ2-1, with 10 bases lining up with TRBD2. Germline-derived CDR1 and CDR2 are SNHLY and FYNNEI. The CDR3 is 13 amino acids. Germline trimming cut 5 bases from V and 5 bases from J; bases unmatched to any gene: 0. CDR3 amino acids: CASSTSGNNEQFF. The DNA for the CDR3 is TGTGCCAGCAGTACTAGCGGGAACAATGAGCAGTTCTTC.

The J gene is TRBJ2-1, the V gene TRBV28; 9 bases align to TRBD1. The CDR3 covers 16 residues. The V and J ends lost 6 bases and 0 bases, in that order; junction bases with no gene match: 6. CDR1 is MDHEN and CDR2 is SYDVKM in the germline V gene. CDR3 nucleotides: TGTGCCAGCAGACCTACAGGGGGCGCCTCCTACAATGAGCAGTTCTTC. Protein sequence: CASRPTGGASYNEQFF.

This chain connects TRBV10-3 to TRBJ2-7; TRBD2 might be the D (6 bases). Looked up from germline, CDR1 is ENHRY and CDR2 is SYGVKD. Trimming stripped 3 bases from V and 0 bases from J, with 18 bases between. This CDR3 is 17 amino acids long. CDR3 coding DNA: TGTGCCATCAGTGACTTAGGTGGGAGGACGAGCTCCTACGAGCAGTACTTC. Its translation is CAISDLGGRTSSYEQYF.

This chain joins TRBV5-1 and TRBJ2-3, with TRBD2 matching over 12 bases. The CDR3 extends over 16 amino acids. CDR1 is SGHRS and CDR2 is YFSETQ in the germline V gene. V trimming: 5 bases; J trimming: 7 bases; junction bases outside the gene matches: 11. The CDR3 sequence is CASSSGTSGPENTQYF. DNA for the CDR3: TGCGCCAGCAGTTCCGGGACTAGCGGGCCGGAAAATACGCAGTATTTT.

The chain carries TRBV7-9 and TRBJ1-1, with 8 bases that match TRBD1. In germline, CDR1 is SEHNR, CDR2 FQNEAQ (reference sequence). The CDR3 runs to 15 residues. The J segment lost 3 bases and the V segment lost 4 bases, leaving 7 bases of the junction unmatched. The CDR3 loop is CASSSETGEDTEAFF. In nucleotides, the CDR3 is TGTGCCAGCAGCTCGGAGACAGGGGAGGACACTGAAGCTTTCTTT.

This clone was observed once. The V call is TRBV3-1 (or the pseudogene TRBV3-2), the J call TRBJ2-4; 10 bases line up with TRBD1. V lost 4 bases to trimming and J lost 6 bases; unmatched junction nucleotides: 9. Germline values: CDR1 LGHDT, CDR2 YNNKEL (reference sequence). The CDR3 has 16 amino acids. The CDR3 region has the DNA TGTGCCAGCAGCCCTAGTTGGCGGGACAGGGGAAACATTCAGTACTTC. It yields the protein CASSPSWRDRGNIQYF.

V and J are TRBV18 and TRBJ1-5; possible D gene TRBD1, 5 bases. CDR3 length: 14 residues. CDR1 and CDR2 from the germline V gene are KGHSH and LQKENI. The V end was cut by 2 bases, the J end by 5 bases, with 10 bases between. The CDR3 is CASSPGGGDQPQHF. As DNA, the CDR3 is TGTGCCAGCTCACCAGGTGGGGGGGATCAGCCCCAGCATTTT.

The chain links TRBV7-2 to TRBJ1-5; 9 bases match TRBD1. Per germline, CDR1 SGHTA and CDR2 FQGNSA. The CDR3 is made up of 15 amino acids. The junction had 4 bases not matched to a gene; V was cut back by 1 base and J by 6 bases. CDR3: CASSLEGQGGQPQHF. For the CDR3, the DNA is TGTGCCAGCAGCTTAGAGGGACAGGGTGGTCAGCCCCAGCATTTT.

V and J are TRBV5-4 and TRBJ2-7, with 8 bases identical to TRBD2. The V and J ends lost 0 bases and 6 bases, in that order; junction bases with no gene match: 8. This CDR3 region has 15 residues. Germline values: CDR1 SGHNT, CDR2 YYREEE (reference sequence). The CDR3 DNA reads as TGTGCCAGCAGCTTGGCTTTAGCGGGACGTCCCGAGCAGTACTTC. It translates to CASSLALAGRPEQYF.

This clone turned up a few times. The chain is built from TRBV19 and TRBJ2-7; 7 nucleotides agree with TRBD2. The CDR3 has 15 residues. Trimming cost V 5 bases and J 4 bases; bases outside gene matches: 11. The germline gives CDR1 LNHDA, CDR2 SQIVND (reference sequence). The CDR3 DNA follows: TGTGCCAGTAGTTTGTCTAGCGGAGCTCAATACGAGCAGTACTTC. Translating gives CASSLSSGAQYEQYF. Drawing the rest from reference TRBV19 and TRBJ2-7, the complete variable domain is DGGITQSPKYLFRKEGQNVTLSCEQNLNHDAMYWYRQDPGQGLRLIYYSQIVNDFQKGDIAEGYSVSREKKESFPLTVTSAQKNPTAFYLCASSLSSGAQYEQYFGPGTRLTVT.

This clone was seen a handful of times. This rearrangement joins TRBV7-8 to TRBJ2-2, with unresolved D. CDR3 length: 16 amino acids. Trimming pared 1 base from V and 6 bases from J, leaving 15 bases between. Germline CDR1 SGHVS, CDR2 FQNEAQ. CDR3 amino acids: CASSLDQQAFAGELFF. DNA of the CDR3: TGTGCCAGCAGCTTAGATCAGCAGGCGTTCGCCGGGGAGCTGTTTTTT.

The count of this clone is one. As DNA, the CDR3 is TGCGCCAGCAGCTTGAACCGGGACAGGGGGGCCAACGTCCTGACTTTC. Its translation is CASSLNRDRGANVLTF. V usage is TRBV5-1 and J usage is TRBJ2-6; 8 bases agree with TRBD1. In germline, CDR1 is SGHRS, CDR2 YFSETQ. After removal of 1 base from V and 4 bases from J, the junction contained 4 bases not matched to a gene. The CDR3 has 16 residues.

This chain joins TRBV5-1 and TRBJ2-5, with TRBD2 matching 13 bases. The V gene's germline CDR1 is SGHRS and CDR2 YFSETQ. The CDR3 contains 17 residues. V dropped 4 bases and J dropped 4; count of bases not matched to a gene: 10. Here the CDR3 reads CASSTGLAGARGETQYF. The CDR3 region has the DNA TGCGCCAGCAGCACCGGACTAGCGGGAGCGCGAGGAGAGACCCAGTACTTC.

This chain links TRBV6-6 with TRBJ2-1; TRBD1 might be the D (5 bases). Germline assignment: CDR1 MNHNY and CDR2 SVGAGI (reference sequence). The V end lost 5 bases, the J end lost 6 bases, and 14 bases lay between the germline ends. CDR3 size: 14 residues. As DNA, the CDR3 is TGTGCCAGCAGTGTCAGGGTTTCGGGCAATGAGCAGTTCTTC. Amino acids: CASSVRVSGNEQFF.

This sequence joins TRBV28 and TRBJ2-1; D perhaps matches TRBD1 (6 bases). Trimming stripped 1 base from V and 7 bases from J, with 23 bases between. Looked up from germline, CDR1 is MDHEN and CDR2 is SYDVKM. CDR3 length equals 18 residues. The CDR3 DNA reads as TGTGCCAGCAGTTTATTCGGACCTCAGGGGAGACGGAGGAATGAGCAGTTCTTC. Translation: CASSLFGPQGRRRNEQFF.

The chain employs TRBV5-1 and TRBJ2-2; 11 bases fit TRBD2. The trim removed 2 bases at V and 1 base at J, leaving 1 base unmatched. The germline CDR1 and CDR2 sequences are SGHRS and YFSETQ. This CDR3 is built from 16 residues. The CDR3 region has the DNA TGCGCCAGCAGCTTACTAGCGGGAGTGAACACCGGGGAGCTGTTTTTT. Amino acids: CASSLLAGVNTGELFF.

The gene calls are TRBV19 and TRBJ1-5; 11 bases line up with TRBD1. Looked up from germline, CDR1 is LNHDA and CDR2 is SQIVND (reference sequence). V lost 3 bases to trimming and J lost 6 bases; unmatched junction nucleotides: 10. The CDR3 is 17 amino acids. CDR3 protein: CASSISNWDRGAQPQHF. DNA of the CDR3: TGTGCCAGTAGTATCTCTAACTGGGACAGGGGGGCTCAGCCCCAGCATTTT.